This T cell receptor (beta chain) was observed in a study of CD8 T cells in Susac syndrome. Deletions cut 0 bases from V and 0 bases from J, with 15 bases between. Germline values: CDR1 SGDLS, CDR2 YYNGEE. The CDR3 extends over 17 amino acids. Reverse transcription of about 0.5 to 1 ug RNA used random hexamers. With immunoSEQ multiplex PCR, TCR beta CDR3 was amplified across 54 Vbeta and 13 Jbeta. Each CDR3 protein is one row after TCRdb ran MiXCR on the immunoSEQ multiplex PCR reads. The sample consists of about 200,000 distinct CDR3 sequences, over 90% of them appearing once. The material sequenced was CD4+ T cells from PBMCs. V and J are TRBV9 and TRBJ1-1, with no clear D. The receptor's source is a human donor with multiple sclerosis. The CDR3 nucleotides are TGTGCCAGCAGCGTAGAAGCCCAGTTCCGCCTGAACACTGAAGCTTTCTTT. Amino acids: CASSVEAQFRLNTEAFF.